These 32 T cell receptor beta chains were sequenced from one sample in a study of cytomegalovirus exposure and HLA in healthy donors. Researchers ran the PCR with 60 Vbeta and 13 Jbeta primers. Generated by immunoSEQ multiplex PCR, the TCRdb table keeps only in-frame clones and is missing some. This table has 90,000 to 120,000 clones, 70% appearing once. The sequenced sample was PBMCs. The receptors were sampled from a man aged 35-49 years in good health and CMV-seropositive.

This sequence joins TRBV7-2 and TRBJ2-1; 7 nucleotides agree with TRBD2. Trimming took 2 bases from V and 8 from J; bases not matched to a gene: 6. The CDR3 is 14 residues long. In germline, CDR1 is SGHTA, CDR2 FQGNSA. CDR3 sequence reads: CASSLWGGTDEQFF. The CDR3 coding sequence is TGTGCCAGCAGCTTATGGGGGGGTACGGATGAGCAGTTCTTC. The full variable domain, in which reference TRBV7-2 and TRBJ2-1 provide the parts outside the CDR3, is GAGVSQSPSNKVTEKGKDVELRCDPISGHTALYWYRQSLGQGLEFLIYFQGNSAPDKSGLPSDRFSAERTGGSVSTLTIQRTQQEDSAVYLCASSLWGGTDEQFFGPGTRLTVL.

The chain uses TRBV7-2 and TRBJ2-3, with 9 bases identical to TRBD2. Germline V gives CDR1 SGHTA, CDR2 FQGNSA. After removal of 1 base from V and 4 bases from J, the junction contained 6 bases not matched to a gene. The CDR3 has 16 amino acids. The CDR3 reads CASSLVGGRAADTQYF. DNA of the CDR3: TGTGCCAGCAGCTTAGTAGGCGGGAGGGCCGCAGATACGCAGTATTTT.

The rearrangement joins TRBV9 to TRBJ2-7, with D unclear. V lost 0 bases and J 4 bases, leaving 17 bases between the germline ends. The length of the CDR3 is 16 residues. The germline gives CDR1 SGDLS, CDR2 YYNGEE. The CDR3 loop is CASSVEWFQDRYEQYV. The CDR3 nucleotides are TGTGCCAGCAGCGTAGAATGGTTCCAGGATAGATACGAGCAGTACGTC.

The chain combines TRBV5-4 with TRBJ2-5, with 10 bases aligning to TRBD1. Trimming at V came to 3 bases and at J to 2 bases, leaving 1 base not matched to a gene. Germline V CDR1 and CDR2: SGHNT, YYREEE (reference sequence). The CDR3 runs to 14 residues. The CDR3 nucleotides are TGTGCCAGCAGCTCGGACAGGGGGCAAGAGACCCAGTACTTC. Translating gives CASSSDRGQETQYF.

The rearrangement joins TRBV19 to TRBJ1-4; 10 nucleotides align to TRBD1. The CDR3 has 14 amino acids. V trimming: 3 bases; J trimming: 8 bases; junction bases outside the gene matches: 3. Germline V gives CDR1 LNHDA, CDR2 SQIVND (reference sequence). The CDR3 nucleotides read TGTGCCAGTAGTATCCGGGACAGGGGCGAAAAACTGTTTTTT. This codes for CASSIRDRGEKLFF.

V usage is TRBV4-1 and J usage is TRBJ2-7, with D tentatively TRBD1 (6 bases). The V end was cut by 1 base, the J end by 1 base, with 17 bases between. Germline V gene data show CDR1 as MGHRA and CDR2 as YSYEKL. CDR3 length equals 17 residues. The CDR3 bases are TGCGCCAGCAGCCAAGTGGTCACAGGGTATTCTTCCTACGAGCAGTACTTC. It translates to CASSQVVTGYSSYEQYF.

Here the CDR3 reads CASSLAGQGAIGANVLTF. The CDR3 coding sequence is TGCGCCAGCAGCTTGGCCGGTCAGGGGGCAATTGGGGCCAACGTCCTGACTTTC. The chain is built from TRBV5-1 and TRBJ2-6; 8 bases are a match to TRBD1. The CDR3 is 18 amino acids. Germline V gene lookup returns CDR1 SGHRS and CDR2 YFSETQ. The V and J ends lost 0 bases and 3 bases, in that order; junction bases with no gene match: 8.

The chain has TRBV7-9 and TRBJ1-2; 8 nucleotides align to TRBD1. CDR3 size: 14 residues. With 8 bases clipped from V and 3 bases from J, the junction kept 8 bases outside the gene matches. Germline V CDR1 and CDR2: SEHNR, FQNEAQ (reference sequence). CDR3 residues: CASWDRRLHYGYTF. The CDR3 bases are TGTGCCAGCTGGGACAGGCGACTACACTATGGCTACACCTTC.

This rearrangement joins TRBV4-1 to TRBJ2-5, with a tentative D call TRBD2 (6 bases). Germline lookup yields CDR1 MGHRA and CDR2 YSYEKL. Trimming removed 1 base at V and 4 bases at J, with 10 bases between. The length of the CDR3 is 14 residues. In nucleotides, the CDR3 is TGCGCCAGCAGCCAAGTCGGGAGTCGAGAGACCCAGTACTTC. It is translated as CASSQVGSRETQYF.

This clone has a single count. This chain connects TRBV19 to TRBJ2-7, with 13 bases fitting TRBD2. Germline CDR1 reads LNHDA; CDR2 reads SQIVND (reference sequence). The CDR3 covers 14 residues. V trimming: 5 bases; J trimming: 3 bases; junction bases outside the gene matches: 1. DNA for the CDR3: TGTGCCAGTAGTTGGACTAGCGGGAGCTACGAGCAGTACTTC. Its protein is CASSWTSGSYEQYF.

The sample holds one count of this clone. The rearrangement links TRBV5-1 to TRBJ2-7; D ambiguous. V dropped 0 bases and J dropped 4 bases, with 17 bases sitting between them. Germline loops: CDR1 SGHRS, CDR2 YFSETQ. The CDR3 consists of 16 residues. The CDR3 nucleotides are TGCGCCAGCAGCTTGGCCGTGGCCGACTCCATTTACGAGCAGTACGTC. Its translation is CASSLAVADSIYEQYV.

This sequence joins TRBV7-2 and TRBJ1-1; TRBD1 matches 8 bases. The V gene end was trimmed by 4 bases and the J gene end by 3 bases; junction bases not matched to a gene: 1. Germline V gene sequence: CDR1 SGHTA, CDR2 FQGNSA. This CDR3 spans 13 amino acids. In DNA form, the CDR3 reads TGTGCCAGCAGCTGGGGACAGGACACTGAAGCTTTCTTT. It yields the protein CASSWGQDTEAFF.

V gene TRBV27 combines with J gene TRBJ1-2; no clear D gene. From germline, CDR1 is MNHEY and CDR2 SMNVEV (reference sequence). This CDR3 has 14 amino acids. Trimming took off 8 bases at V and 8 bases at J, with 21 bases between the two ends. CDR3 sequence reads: CASGISMGRIGYTF. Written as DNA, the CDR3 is TGTGCCAGCGGAATCTCAATGGGCCGTATCGGCTACACCTTC.

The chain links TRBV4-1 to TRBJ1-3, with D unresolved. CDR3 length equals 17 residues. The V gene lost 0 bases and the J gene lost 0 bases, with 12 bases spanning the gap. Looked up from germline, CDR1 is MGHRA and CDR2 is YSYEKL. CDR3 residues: CASSQDRRSLSGNTIYF. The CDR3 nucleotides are TGCGCCAGCAGCCAAGATAGGCGGTCCCTCTCTGGAAACACCATATATTTT.

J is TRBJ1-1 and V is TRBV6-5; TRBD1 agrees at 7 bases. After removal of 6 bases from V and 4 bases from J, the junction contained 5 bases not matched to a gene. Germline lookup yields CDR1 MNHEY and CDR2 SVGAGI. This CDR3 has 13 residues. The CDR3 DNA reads TGTGCCAGCAGAGTTTCAGGGGGCACTGAAGCTTTCTTT. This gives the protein CASRVSGGTEAFF.

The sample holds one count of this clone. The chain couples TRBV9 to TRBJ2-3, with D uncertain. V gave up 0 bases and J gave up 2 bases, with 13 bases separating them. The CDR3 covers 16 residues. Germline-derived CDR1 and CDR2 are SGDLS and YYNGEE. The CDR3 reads CASSVGNRAYTDTQYF. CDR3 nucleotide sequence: TGTGCCAGCAGCGTAGGAAATCGAGCGTACACAGATACGCAGTATTTT.

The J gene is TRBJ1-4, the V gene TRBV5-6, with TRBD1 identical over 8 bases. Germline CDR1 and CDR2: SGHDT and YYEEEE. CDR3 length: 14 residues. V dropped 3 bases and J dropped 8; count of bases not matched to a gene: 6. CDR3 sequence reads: CASSSDRGGEKLFF. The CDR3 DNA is TGTGCCAGCAGCTCAGACAGGGGAGGCGAAAAACTGTTTTTT.

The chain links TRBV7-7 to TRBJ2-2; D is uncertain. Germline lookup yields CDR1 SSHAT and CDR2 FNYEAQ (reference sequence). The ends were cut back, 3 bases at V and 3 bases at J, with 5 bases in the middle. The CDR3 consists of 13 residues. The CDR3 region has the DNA TGTGCCAGCAGCTTTGCAGACACCGGGGAGCTGTTTTTT. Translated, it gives CASSFADTGELFF. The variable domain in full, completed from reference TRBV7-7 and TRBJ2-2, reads GAGVSQSPRYKVTKRGQDVTLRCDPISSHATLYWYQQALGQGPEFLTYFNYEAQPDKSGLPSDRFSAERPEGSISTLTIQRTEQRDSAMYRCASSFADTGELFFGEGSRLTVL.

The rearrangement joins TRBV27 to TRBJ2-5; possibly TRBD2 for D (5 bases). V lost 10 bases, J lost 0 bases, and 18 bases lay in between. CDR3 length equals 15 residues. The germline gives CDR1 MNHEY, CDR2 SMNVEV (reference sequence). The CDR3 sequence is CATGKGLGDQETQYF. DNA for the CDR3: TGTGCCACCGGGAAGGGCCTCGGGGACCAAGAGACCCAGTACTTC.

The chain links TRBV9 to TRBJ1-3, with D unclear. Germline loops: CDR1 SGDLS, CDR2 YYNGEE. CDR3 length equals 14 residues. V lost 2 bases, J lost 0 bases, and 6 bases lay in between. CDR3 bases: TGTGCCAGCAGCGTCCCAGACTCTGGAAACACCATATATTTT. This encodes CASSVPDSGNTIYF.

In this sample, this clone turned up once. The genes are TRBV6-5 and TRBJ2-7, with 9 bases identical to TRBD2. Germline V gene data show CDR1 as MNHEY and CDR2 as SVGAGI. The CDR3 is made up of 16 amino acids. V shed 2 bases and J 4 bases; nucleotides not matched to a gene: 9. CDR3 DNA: TGTGCCAGCAGTTACCCCGACCGCGGGAGGGCATACGAGCAGTACTTC. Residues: CASSYPDRGRAYEQYF.

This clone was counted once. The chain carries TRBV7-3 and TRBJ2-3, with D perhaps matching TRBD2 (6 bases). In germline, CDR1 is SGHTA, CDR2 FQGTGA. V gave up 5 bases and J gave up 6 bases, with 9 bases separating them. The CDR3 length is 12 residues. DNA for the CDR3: TGTGCCAGCAGCCACGGAGGGGATACGCAGTATTTT. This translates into CASSHGGDTQYF.

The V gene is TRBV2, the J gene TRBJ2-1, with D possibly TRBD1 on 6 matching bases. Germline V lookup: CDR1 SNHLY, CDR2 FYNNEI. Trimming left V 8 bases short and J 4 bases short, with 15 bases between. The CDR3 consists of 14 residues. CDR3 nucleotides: TGTGCCAGCCTCCGGGACACGGCGTACAATGAGCAGTTCTTC. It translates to CASLRDTAYNEQFF.

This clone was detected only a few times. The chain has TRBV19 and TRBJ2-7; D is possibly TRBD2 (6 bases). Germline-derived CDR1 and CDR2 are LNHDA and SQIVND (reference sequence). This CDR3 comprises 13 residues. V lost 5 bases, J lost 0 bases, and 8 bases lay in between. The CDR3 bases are TGTGCCAGTAGTCGGGGGAACTCCTACGAGCAGTACGTC. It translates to CASSRGNSYEQYV.

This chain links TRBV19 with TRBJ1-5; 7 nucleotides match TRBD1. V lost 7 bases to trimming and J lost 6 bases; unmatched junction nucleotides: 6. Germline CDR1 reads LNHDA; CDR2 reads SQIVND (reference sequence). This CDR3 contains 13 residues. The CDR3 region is CASTPQGSQPQHF. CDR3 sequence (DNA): TGTGCCAGTACCCCACAGGGGAGTCAGCCCCAGCATTTT.

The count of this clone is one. CDR3 bases: TGCAGCGTTGAGGACTCCCCATCGGGAGCTTTCTTT. It yields the protein CSVEDSPSGAFF. This chain links TRBV29-1 with TRBJ1-1; D remains ambiguous. V lost 3 bases and J 10 bases, leaving 15 bases between the germline ends. CDR1 is SQVTM, CDR2 ANQGSEA, per germline. This CDR3 contains 12 residues.

CDR3 bases: TGTGCCAGCAGCGTAGACGGCGGCTCATACAATGAGCAGTTCTTC. This translates into CASSVDGGSYNEQFF. This rearrangement joins TRBV9 to TRBJ2-1; D uncertain. This CDR3 is built from 15 residues. Germline values: CDR1 SGDLS, CDR2 YYNGEE. Trimming pared 0 bases from V and 4 bases from J, leaving 11 bases between.

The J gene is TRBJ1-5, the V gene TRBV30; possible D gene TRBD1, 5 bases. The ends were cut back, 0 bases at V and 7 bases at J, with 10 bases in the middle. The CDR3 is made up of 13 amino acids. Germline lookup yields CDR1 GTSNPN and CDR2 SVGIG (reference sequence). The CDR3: CAWSVSRAQPQHF. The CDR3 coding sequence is TGTGCCTGGAGTGTTTCCAGGGCCCAGCCCCAGCATTTT.

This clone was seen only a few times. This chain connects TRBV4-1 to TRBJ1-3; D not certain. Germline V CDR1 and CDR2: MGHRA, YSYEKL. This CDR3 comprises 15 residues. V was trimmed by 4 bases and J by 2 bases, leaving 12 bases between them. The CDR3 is CASSLRFGPGNTIYF. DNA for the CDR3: TGCGCCAGCAGCCTACGTTTTGGGCCTGGAAACACCATATATTTT.

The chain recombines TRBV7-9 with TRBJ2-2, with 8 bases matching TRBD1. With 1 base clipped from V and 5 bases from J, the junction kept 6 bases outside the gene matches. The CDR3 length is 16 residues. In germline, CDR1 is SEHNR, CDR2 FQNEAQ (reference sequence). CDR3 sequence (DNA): TGTGCCAGCAGCTTAGGTCAGGGGGCCGGGACCGGGGAGCTGTTTTTT. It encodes CASSLGQGAGTGELFF.

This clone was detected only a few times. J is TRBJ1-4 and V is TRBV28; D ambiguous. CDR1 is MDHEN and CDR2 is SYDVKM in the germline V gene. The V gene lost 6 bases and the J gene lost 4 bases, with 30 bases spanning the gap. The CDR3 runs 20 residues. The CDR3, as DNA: TGTGCCAGCAGCCCCGTCCTCTTTAACCAGTACGGAGAACTTAATGAAAAACTGTTTTTT. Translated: CASSPVLFNQYGELNEKLFF. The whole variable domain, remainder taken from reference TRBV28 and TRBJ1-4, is DVKVTQSSRYLVKRTGEKVFLECVQDMDHENMFWYRQDPGLGLRLIYFSYDVKMKEKGDIPEGYSVSREKKERFSLILESASTNQTSMYLCASSPVLFNQYGELNEKLFFGSGTQLSVL.

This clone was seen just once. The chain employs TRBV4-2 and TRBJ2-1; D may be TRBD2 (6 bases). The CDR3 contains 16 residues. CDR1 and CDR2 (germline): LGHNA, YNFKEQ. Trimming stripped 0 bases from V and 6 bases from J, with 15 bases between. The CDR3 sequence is CASSQDIRGGLNEQFF. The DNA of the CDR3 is TGTGCCAGCAGCCAAGATATTCGGGGAGGCCTCAATGAGCAGTTCTTC.